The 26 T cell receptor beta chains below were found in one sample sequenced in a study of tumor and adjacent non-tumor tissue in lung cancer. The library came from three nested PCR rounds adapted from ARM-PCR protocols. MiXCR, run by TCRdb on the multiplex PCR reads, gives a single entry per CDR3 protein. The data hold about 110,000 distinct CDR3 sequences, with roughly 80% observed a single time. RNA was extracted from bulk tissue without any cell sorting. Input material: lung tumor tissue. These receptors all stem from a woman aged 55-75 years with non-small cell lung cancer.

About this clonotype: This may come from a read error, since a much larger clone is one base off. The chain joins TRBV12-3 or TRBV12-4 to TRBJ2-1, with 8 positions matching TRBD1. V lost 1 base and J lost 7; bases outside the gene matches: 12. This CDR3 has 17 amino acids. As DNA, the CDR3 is TGTGCCAGCAGTTTAGGGCGCCCAGGGGGCTTTATGAATGAGCAGTTCTTC. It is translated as CASSLGRPGGFMNEQFF.

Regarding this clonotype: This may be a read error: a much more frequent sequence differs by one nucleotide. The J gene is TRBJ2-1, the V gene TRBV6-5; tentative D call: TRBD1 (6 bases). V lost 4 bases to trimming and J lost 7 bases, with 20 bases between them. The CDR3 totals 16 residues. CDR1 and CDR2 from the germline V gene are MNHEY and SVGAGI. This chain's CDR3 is CASSFEAPDRPNEQFF. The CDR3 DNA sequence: TGTGCCAGCAGTTTTGAGGCCCCTGACAGGCCTAATGAGCAGTTCTTC.

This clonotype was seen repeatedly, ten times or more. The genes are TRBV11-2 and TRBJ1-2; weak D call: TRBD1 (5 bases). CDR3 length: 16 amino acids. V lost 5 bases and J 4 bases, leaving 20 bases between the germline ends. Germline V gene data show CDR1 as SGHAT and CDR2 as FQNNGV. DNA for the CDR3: TGTGCCAGCAGCCCATATGCGGCCCAGGGCGGCTATGGCTACACCTTC. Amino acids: CASSPYAAQGGYGYTF.

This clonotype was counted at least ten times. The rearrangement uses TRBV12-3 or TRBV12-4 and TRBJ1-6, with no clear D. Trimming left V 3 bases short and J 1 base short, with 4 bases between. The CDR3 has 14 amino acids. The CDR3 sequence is CASSLRSYNSPLHF. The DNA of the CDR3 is TGTGCCAGCAGTTTGCGGTCCTATAATTCACCCCTCCACTTT.

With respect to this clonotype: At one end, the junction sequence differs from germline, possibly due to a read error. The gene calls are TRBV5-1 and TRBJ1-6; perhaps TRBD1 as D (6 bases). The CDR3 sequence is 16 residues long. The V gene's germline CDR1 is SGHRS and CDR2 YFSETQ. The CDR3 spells CASSLELGTGNSHLHF. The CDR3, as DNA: TGCGCCAGCAGCTTGGAACTAGGAACAGGGAATTCACACCTCCACTTT. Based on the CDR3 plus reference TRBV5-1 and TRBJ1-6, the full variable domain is KAGVTQTPRYLIKTRGQQVTLSCSPISGHRSVSWYQQTPGQGLQFLFEYFSETQRNKGNFPGRFSGRQFSNSRSEMNVSTLELGDSALYLCASSLELGTGNSHLHFGNGTRLTVT.

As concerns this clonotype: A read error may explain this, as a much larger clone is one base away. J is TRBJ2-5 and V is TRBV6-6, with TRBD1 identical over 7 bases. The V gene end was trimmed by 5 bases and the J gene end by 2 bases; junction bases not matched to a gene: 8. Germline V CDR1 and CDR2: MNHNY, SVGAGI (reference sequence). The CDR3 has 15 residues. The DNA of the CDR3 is TGTGCCAGCAGTAAACAGGGGAGAGGGCAAGAGACCCAGTACTTC. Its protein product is CASSKQGRGQETQYF.

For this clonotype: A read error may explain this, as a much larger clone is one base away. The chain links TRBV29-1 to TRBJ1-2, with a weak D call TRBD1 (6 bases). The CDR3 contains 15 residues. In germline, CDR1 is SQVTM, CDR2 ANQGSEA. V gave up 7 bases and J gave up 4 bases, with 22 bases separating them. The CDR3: CSGKPLGTQRYGYTF. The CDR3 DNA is TGCAGCGGTAAGCCCCTTGGGACACAACGCTATGGCTACACCTTC.

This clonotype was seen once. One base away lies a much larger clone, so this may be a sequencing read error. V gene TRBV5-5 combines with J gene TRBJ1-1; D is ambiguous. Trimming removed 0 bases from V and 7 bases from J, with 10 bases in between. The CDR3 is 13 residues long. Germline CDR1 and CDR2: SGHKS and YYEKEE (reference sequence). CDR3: CASSLERYIEAFF. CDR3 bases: TGTGCCAGCAGCTTGGAGAGGTACATTGAAGCTTTCTTT.

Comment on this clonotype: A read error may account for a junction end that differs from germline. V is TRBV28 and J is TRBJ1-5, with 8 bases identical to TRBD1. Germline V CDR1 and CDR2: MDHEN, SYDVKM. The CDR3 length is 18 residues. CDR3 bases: TGTGCCAGCAGTCCAAGCAAACGGACAGGGTATAGCAATCTGCCCCAGCATTTT. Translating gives CASSPSKRTGYSNLPQHF.

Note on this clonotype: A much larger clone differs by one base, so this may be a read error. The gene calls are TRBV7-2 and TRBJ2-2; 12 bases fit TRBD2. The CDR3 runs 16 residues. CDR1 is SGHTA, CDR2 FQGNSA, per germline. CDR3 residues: CATSIPGLAGTGELFF. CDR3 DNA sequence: TGTGCCACCAGCATACCGGGACTAGCGGGTACCGGGGAGCTGTTTTTT.

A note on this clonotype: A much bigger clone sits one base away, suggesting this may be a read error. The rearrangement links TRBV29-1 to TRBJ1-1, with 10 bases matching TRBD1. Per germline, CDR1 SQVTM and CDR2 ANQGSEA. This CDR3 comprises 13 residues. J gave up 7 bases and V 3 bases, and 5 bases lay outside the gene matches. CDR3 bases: TGCAGCGTTGACGCGACAGGGGGCATTGAAGCTTTCTTT. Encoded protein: CSVDATGGIEAFF.

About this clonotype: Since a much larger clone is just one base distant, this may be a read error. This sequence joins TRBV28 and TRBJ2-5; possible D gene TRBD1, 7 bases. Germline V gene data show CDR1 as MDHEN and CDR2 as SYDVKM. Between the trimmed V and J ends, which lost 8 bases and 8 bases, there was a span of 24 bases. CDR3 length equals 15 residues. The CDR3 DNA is TGTGCCAGCGGCCGACGGCGGGACAGCTCAACAACCCAGTACTTC. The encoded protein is CASGRRRDSSTTQYF.

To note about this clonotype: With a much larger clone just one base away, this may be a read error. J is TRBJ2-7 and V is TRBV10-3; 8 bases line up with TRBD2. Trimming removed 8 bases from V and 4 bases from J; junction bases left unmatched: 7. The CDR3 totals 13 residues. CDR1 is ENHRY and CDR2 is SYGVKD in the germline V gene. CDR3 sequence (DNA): TGTGCCATCTACTTAACTAGCGGTTACGAGCAGTACTTC. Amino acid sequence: CAIYLTSGYEQYF.

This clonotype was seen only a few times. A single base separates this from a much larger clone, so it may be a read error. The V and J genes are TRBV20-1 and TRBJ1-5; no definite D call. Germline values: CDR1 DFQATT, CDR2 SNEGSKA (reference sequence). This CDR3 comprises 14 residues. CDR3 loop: CCAKREGLDMSQHF. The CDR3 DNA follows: TGCTGTGCTAAAAGGGAGGGCCTCGACATGTCCCAGCATTTT.

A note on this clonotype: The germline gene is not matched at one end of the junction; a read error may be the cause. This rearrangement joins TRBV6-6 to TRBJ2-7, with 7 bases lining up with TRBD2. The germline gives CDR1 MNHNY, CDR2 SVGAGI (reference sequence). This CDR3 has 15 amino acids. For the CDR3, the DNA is TGTGCCAGTATTCGCCAGACGGGGGGAGACTACGATCAGTACTTC. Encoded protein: CASIRQTGGDYDQYF.

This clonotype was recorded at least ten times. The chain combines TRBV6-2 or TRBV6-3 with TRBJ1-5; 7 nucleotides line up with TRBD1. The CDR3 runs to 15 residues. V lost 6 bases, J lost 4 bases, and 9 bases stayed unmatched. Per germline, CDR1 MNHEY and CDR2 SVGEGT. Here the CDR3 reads CASRPIQGGNQPQHF. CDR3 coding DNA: TGTGCCAGCAGGCCAATTCAGGGGGGGAATCAGCCCCAGCATTTT.

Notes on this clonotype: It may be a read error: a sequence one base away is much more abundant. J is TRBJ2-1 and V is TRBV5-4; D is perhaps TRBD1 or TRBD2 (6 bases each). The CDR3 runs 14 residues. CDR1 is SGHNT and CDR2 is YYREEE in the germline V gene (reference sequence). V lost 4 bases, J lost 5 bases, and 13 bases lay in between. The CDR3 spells CASSRRAGDNEQFF. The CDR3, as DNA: TGTGCCAGCAGCCGGAGGGCAGGGGACAATGAGCAGTTCTTC.

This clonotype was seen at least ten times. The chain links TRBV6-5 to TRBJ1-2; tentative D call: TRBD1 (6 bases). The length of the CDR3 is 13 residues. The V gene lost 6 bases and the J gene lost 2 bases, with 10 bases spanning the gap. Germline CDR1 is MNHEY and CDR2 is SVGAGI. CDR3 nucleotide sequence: TGTGCCAGCAGACCCGGACAGAACTATGGCTACACCTTC. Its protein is CASRPGQNYGYTF.

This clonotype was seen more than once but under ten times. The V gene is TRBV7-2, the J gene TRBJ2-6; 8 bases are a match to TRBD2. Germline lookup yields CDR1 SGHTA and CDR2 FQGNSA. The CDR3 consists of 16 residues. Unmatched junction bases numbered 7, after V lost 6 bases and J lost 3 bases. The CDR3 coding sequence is TGTGCCAGCAGGGCCGGGGGGGCTGGTGGGGCCAACGTCCTGACTTTC. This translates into CASRAGGAGGANVLTF.

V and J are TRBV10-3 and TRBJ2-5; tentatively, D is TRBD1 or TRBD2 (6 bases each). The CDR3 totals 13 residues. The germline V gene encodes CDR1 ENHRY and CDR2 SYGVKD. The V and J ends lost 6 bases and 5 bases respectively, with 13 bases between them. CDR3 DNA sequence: TGTGCCATCAGGCGGGACAATTTCGAGACCCAGTACTTC. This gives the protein CAIRRDNFETQYF.

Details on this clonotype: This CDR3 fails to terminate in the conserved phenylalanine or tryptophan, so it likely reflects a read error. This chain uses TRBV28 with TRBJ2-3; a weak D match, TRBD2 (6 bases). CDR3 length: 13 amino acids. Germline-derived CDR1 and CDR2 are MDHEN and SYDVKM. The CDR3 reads CASGQRTTDTQYL. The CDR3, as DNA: TGTGCTAGCGGTCAGCGGACCACAGATACGCAGTATCTT.

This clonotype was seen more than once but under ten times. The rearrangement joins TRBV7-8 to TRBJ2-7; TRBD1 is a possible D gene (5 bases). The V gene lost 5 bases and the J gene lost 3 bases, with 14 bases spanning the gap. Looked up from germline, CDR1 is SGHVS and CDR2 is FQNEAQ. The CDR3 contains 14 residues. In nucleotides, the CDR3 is TGTGCCAGCAGCGCGGTAGGACAAGACTACGAGCAGTACTTC. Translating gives CASSAVGQDYEQYF.

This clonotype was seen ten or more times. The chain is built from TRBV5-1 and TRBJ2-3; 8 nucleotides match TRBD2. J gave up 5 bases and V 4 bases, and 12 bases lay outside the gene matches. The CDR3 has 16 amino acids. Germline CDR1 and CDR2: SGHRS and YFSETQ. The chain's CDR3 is CASSPPGVAGLDTQYF. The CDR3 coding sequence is TGCGCCAGCAGCCCCCCTGGGGTAGCGGGGTTAGATACGCAGTATTTT.

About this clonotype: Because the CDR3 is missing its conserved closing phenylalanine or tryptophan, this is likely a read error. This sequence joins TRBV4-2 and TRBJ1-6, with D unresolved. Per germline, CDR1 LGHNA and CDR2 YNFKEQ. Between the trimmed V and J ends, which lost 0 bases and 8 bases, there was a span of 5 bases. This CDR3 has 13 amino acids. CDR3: CASSQELDSPLHS. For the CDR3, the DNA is TGTGCCAGCAGCCAAGAACTCGATTCACCCCTCCACTCT.

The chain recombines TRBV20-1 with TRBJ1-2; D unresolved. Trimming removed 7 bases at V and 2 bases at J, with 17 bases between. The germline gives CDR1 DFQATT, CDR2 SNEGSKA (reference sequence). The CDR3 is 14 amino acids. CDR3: CSDAPPGENYGYTF. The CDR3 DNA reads TGCAGTGACGCCCCGCCGGGAGAAAACTATGGCTACACCTTC.

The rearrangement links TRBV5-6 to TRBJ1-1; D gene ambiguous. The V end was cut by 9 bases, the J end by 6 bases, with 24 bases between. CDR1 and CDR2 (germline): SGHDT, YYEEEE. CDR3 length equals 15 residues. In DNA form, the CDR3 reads TGTGCCAACACGCTCAGGAGGAGGGAGTTATCTGAAGCTTTCTTT. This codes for CANTLRRRELSEAFF. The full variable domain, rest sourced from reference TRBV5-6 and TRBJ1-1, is DAGVTQSPTHLIKTRGQQVTLRCSPKSGHDTVSWYQQALGQGPQFIFQYYEEEERQRGNFPDRFSGHQFPNYSSELNVNALLLGDSALYLCANTLRRRELSEAFFGQGTRLTVV.